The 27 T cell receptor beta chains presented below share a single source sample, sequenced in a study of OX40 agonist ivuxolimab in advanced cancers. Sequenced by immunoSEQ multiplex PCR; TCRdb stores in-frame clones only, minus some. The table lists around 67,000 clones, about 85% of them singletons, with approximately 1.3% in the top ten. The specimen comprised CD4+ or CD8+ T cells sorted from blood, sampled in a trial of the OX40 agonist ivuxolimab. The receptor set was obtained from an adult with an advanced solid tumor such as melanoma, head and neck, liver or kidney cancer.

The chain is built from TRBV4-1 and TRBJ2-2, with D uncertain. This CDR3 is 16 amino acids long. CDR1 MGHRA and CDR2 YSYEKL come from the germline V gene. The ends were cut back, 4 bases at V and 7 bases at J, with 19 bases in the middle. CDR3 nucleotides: TGCGCCAGCAGCCGAACCGGTACGGAACCGGGCGGGGAGCTGTTTTTT. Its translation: CASSRTGTEPGGELFF.

The CDR3 is CASSLDPPLYEQYF. CDR3 sequence (DNA): TGTGCCAGCAGCTTAGATCCGCCGCTCTACGAGCAGTACTTC. V usage is TRBV7-9 and J usage is TRBJ2-7; D not certain. Germline lookup yields CDR1 SEHNR and CDR2 FQNEAQ (reference sequence). CDR3 length: 14 residues. V was shortened by 1 base and J by 3 bases, with 10 bases between the two germline ends. Full variable domain (missing parts from reference TRBV7-9 and TRBJ2-7): DTGVSQNPRHKITKRGQNVTFRCDPISEHNRLYWYRQTLGQGPEFLTYFQNEAQLEKSRLLSDRFSAERPKGSFSTLEIQRTEQGDSAMYLCASSLDPPLYEQYFGPGTRLTVT.

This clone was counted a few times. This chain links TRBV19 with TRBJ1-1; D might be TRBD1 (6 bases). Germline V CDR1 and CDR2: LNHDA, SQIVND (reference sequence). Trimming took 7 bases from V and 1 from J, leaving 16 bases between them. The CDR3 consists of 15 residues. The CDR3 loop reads CASKRGDIANTEAFF. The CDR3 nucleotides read TGTGCCAGTAAACGCGGGGACATAGCGAACACTGAAGCTTTCTTT.

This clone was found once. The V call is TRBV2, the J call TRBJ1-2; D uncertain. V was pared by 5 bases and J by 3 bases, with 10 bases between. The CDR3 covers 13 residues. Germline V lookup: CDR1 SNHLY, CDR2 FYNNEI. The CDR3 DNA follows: TGTGCCAGCAGTCGGACCGAAGACTATGGCTACACCTTC. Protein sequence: CASSRTEDYGYTF.

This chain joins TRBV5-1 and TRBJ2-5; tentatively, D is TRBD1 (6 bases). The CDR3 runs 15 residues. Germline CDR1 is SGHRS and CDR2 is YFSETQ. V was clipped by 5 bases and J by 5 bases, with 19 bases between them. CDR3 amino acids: CASRQTQQGRETQYF. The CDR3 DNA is TGCGCCAGCAGACAAACCCAACAGGGCCGGGAGACCCAGTACTTC.

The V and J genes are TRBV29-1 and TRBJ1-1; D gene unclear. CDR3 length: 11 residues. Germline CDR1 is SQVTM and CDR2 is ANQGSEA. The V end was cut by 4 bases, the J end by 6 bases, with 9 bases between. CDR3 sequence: CSVGTDSEAFF. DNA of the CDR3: TGCAGCGTTGGGACGGACTCTGAAGCTTTCTTT.

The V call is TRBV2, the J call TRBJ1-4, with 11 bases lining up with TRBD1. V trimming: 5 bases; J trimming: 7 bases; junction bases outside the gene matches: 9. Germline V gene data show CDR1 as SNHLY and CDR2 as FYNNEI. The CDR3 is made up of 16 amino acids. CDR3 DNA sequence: TGTGCCAGCAGTCCGGGACAGGGGGTCTTCGGTGAAAAACTGTTTTTT. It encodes CASSPGQGVFGEKLFF.

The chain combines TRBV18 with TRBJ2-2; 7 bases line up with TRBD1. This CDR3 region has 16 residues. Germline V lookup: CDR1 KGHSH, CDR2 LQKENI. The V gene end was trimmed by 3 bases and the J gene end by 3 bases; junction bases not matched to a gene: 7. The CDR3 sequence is CASSPTDRADTGELFF. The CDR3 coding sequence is TGTGCCAGCTCACCGACTGACAGGGCGGACACCGGGGAGCTGTTTTTT. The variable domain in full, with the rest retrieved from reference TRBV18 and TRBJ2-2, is NAGVMQNPRHLVRRRGQEARLRCSPMKGHSHVYWYRQLPEEGLKFMVYLQKENIIDESGMPKERFSAEFPKEGPSILRIQQVVRGDSAAYFCASSPTDRADTGELFFGEGSRLTVL.

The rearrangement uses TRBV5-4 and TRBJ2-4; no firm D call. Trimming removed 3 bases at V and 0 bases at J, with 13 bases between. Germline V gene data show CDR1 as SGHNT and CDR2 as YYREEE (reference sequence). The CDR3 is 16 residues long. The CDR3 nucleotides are TGTGCCAGCAGCTCAAGAGGAGAACTAGCCAAAAACATTCAGTACTTC. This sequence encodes CASSSRGELAKNIQYF.

The CDR3 is CASSPSSGGVIRQFF. CDR3 coding DNA: TGTGCCAGCAGTCCTTCTAGCGGGGGGGTGATCAGGCAGTTCTTC. The chain joins TRBV6-5 to TRBJ2-1; 12 bases are shared with TRBD2. Germline trimming cut 5 bases from V and 12 bases from J; bases unmatched to any gene: 11. Germline CDR1 MNHEY, CDR2 SVGAGI. This CDR3 contains 15 residues.

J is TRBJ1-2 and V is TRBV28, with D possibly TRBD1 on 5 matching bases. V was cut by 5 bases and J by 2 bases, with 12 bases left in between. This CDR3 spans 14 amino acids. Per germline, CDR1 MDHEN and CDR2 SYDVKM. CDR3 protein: CASSNRQPNYGYTF. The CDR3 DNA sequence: TGTGCCAGCAGTAACAGGCAACCGAACTATGGCTACACCTTC.

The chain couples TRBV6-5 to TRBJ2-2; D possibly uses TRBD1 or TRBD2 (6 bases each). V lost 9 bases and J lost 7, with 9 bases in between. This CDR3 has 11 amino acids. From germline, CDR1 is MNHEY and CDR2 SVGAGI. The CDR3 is CASGGHGELFF. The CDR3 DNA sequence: TGTGCCAGTGGGGGGCACGGGGAGCTGTTTTTT.

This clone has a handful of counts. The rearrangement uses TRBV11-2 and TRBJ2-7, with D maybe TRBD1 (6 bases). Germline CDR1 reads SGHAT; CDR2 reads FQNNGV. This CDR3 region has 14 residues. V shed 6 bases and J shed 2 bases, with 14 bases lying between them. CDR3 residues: CASSRDTLTYEQYF. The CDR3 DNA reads TGTGCCAGCAGTCGGGACACCCTGACCTACGAGCAGTACTTC.

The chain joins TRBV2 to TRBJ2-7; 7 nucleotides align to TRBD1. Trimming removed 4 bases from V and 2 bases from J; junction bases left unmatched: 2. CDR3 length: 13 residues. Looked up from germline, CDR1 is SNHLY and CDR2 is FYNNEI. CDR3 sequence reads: CASSGTGAYEQYF. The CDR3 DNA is TGTGCCAGCAGTGGTACAGGGGCCTACGAGCAGTACTTC.

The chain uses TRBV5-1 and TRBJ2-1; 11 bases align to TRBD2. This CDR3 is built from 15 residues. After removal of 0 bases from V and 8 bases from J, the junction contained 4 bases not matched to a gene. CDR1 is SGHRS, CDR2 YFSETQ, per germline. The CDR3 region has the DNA TGCGCCAGCAGCTTGGGACTAGCGGGGAGGGATGAGCAGTTCTTC. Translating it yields CASSLGLAGRDEQFF.

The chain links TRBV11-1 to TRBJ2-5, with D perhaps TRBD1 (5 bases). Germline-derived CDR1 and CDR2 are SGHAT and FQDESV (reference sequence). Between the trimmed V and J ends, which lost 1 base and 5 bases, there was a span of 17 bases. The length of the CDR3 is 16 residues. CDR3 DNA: TGTGCCAGCAGCTTAGGGGCAGGGCGTGTTATGGAGACCCAGTACTTC. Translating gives CASSLGAGRVMETQYF.

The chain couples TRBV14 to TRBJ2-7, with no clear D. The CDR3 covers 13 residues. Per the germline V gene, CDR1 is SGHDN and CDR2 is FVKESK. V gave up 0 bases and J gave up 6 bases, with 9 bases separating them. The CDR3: CASSQELVGEQYF. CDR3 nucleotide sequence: TGTGCCAGCAGCCAAGAACTGGTCGGCGAGCAGTACTTC.

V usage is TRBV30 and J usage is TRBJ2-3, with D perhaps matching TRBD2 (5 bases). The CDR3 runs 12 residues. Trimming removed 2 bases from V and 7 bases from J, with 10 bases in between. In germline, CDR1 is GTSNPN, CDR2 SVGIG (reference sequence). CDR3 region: CAWSPDSNTQYF. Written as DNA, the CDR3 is TGTGCCTGGAGTCCGGACTCTAATACGCAGTATTTT. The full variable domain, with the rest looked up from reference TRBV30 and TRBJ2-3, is SQTIHQWPATLVQPVGSPLSLECTVEGTSNPNLYWYRQAAGRGLQLLFYSVGIGQISSEVPQNLSASRPQDRQFILSSKKLLLSDSGFYLCAWSPDSNTQYFGPGTRLTVL.

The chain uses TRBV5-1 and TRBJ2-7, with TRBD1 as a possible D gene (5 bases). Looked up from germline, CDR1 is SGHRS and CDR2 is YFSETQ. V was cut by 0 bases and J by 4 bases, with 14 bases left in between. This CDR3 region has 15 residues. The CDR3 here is CASSLASDRIYEQYF. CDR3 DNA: TGCGCCAGCAGCTTGGCATCCGACAGAATATACGAGCAGTACTTC.

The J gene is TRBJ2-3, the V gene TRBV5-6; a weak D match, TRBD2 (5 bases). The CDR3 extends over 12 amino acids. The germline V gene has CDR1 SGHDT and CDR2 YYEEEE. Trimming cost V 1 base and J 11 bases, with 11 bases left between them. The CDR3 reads CASSLRPEGQYF. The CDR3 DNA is TGTGCCAGCAGCTTGAGGCCTGAGGGGCAGTATTTT.

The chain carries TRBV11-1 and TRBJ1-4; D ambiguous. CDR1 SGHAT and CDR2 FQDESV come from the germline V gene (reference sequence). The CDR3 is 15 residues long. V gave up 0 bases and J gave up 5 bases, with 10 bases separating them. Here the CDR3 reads CASSLAPGTNEKLFF. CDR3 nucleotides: TGTGCCAGCAGCTTAGCGCCGGGTACCAATGAAAAACTGTTTTTT.

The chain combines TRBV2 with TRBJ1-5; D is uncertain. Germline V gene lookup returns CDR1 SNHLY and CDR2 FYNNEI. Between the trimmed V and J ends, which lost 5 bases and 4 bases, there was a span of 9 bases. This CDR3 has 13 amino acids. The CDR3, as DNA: TGTGCCAGCAGTTATGACTGGAATCAGCCCCAGCATTTT. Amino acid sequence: CASSYDWNQPQHF.

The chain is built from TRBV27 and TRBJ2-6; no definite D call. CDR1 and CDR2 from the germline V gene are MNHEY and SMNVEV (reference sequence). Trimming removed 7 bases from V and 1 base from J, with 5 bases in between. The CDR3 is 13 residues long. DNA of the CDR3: TGTGCCAGCATGTTGTCTGGGGCCAACGTCCTGACTTTC. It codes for CASMLSGANVLTF.

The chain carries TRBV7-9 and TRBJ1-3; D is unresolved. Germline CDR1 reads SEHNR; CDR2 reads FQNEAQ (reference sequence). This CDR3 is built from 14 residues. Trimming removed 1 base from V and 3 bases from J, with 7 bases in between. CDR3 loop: CASSLVFSGNTIYF. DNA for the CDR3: TGTGCCAGCAGCTTAGTATTCAGTGGAAACACCATATATTTT. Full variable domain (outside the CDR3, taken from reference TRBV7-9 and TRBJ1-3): DTGVSQNPRHKITKRGQNVTFRCDPISEHNRLYWYRQTLGQGPEFLTYFQNEAQLEKSRLLSDRFSAERPKGSFSTLEIQRTEQGDSAMYLCASSLVFSGNTIYFGEGSWLTVV.

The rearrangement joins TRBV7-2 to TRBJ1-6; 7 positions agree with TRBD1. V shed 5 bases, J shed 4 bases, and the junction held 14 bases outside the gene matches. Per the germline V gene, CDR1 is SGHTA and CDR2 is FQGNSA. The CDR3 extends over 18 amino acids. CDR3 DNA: TGTGCCAGCAGCACCAAACAGGGGTCGAACAGATATAATTCACCCCTCCACTTT. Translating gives CASSTKQGSNRYNSPLHF.

CDR3 sequence reads: CASSFQDFSSYEQYF. The CDR3 DNA sequence: TGTGCCAGCAGTTTTCAGGACTTTTCCTCCTACGAGCAGTACTTC. This chain joins TRBV11-2 and TRBJ2-7, with a weak D call TRBD2 (5 bases). Germline loops: CDR1 SGHAT, CDR2 FQNNGV. V dropped 6 bases and J dropped 0 bases, with 15 bases sitting between them. This CDR3 contains 15 residues.

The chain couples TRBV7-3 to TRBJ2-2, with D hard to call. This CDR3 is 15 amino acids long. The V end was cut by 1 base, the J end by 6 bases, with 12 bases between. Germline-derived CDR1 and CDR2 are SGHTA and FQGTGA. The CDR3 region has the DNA TGTGCCAGCAGCTTAAGGGCAGGAACGGCCGGGGAGCTGTTTTTT. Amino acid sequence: CASSLRAGTAGELFF. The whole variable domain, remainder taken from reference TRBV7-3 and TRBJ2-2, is GAGVSQTPSNKVTEKGKYVELRCDPISGHTALYWYRQSLGQGPEFLIYFQGTGAADDSGLPNDRFFAVRPEGSVSTLKIQRTERGDSAVYLCASSLRAGTAGELFFGEGSRLTVL.